The source of this T cell receptor beta chain is a study of T cells in Graves' hyperthyroidism and ophthalmopathy. With a duration under 2 months, the hyperthyroidism was newly diagnosed in patients aged 18 to 65. Criteria for exclusion of patients were uncontrolled infection, other autoimmune disease, pregnancy or lactation. V lost 6 bases, J lost 6 bases, and 19 bases lay in between. The CDR3 covers 14 residues. CDR1 and CDR2 from the germline V gene are DFQATT and SNEGSKA (reference sequence). Amplified TCR beta CDR3 regions derived from RNA transcripts. An initial round of RT-PCR targeting the TCR CDR3 relied on the HTBI primer set. Each CDR3 protein gets one entry after TCRdb re-called the multiplex PCR reads with MiXCR. The repertoire includes hundreds of thousands of distinct CDR3 sequences, roughly a sixth of them detected once, and over 15% sits in the top ten. The table lists this clonotype with a few counts.

The chain combines TRBV20-1 with TRBJ2-3, with a possible D match to TRBD2 (7 bases). Sequencing was performed on blood. This receptor was taken from a woman aged 45-60 years with Graves' hyperthyroidism that later progressed to Graves' ophthalmopathy. CDR3 in amino acids: CSAPHGGGRDTQYF. In nucleotides, the CDR3 is TGCAGTGCCCCGCATGGCGGGGGCCGCGATACGCAGTATTTT.